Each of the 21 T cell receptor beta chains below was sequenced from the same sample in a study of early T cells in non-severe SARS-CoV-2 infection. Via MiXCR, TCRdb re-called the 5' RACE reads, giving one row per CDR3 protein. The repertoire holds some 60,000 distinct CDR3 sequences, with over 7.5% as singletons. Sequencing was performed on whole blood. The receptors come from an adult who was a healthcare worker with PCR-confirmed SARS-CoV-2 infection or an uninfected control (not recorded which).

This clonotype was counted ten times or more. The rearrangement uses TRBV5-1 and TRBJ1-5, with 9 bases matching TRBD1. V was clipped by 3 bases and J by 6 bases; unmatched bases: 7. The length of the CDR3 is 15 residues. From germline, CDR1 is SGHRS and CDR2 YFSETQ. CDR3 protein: CASSSTGGESQPQHF. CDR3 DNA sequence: TGCGCCAGCAGCTCGACAGGGGGAGAGAGTCAGCCCCAGCATTTT.

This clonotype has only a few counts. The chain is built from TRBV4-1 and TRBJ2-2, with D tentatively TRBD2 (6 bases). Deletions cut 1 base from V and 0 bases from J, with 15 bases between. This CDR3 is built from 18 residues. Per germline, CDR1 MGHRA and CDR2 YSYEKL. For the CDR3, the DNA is TGCGCCAGCAGCCAAGTTTTGGTTAGCGGTACGAACACCGGGGAGCTGTTTTTT. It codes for CASSQVLVSGTNTGELFF.

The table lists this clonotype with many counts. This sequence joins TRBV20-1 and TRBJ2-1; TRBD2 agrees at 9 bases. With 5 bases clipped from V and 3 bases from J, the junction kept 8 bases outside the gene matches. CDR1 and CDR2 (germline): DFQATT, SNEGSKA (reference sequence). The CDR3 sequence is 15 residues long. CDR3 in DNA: TGCAGTGCTCCACTAGCGGGCGCCATCTACAATGAGCAGTTCTTC. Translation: CSAPLAGAIYNEQFF.

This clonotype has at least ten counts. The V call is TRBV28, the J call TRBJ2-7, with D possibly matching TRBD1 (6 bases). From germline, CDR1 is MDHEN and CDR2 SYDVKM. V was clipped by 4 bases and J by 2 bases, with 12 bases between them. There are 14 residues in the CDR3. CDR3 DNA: TGTGCCAGCAGTTCCGGACAGCGGCCCTACGAGCAGTACTTC. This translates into CASSSGQRPYEQYF.

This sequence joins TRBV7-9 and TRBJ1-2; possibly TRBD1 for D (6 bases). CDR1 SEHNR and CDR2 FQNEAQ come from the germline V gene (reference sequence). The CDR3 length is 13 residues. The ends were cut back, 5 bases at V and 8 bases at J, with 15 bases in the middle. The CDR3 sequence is CASSPEGGRGYTF. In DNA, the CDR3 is TGTGCCAGCAGCCCCGAAGGGGGGAGAGGCTACACCTTC.

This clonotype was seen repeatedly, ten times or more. CDR3 in DNA: TGTGCCAGTAGTGTCCTACTAGCGGGAGTTAAGCATACGCAGTATTTT. Its translation: CASSVLLAGVKHTQYF. The genes are TRBV19 and TRBJ2-3; 11 nucleotides match TRBD2. Germline CDR1 LNHDA, CDR2 SQIVND (reference sequence). CDR3 length: 16 amino acids. The junction had 11 bases not matched to a gene; V was cut back by 5 bases and J by 7 bases.

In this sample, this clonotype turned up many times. As DNA, the CDR3 is TGTGCCAGCAGCTTGGCAGGGGGCTATGGCTACACCTTC. It specifies CASSLAGGYGYTF. This sequence joins TRBV11-2 and TRBJ1-2; TRBD1 matches at 7 bases. V lost 3 bases and J lost 4; bases outside the gene matches: 2. The CDR3 runs to 13 residues. Germline loops: CDR1 SGHAT, CDR2 FQNNGV.

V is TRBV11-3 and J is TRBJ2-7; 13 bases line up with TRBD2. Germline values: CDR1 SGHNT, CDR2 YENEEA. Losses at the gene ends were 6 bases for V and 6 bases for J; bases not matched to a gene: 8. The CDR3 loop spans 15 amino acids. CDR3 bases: TGTGCCAGCAGTTCCACTAGCGGGAGGGCCGTCGAGCAGTACTTC. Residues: CASSSTSGRAVEQYF. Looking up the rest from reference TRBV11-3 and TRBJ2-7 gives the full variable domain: EAGVVQSPRYKIIEKKQPVAFWCNPISGHNTLYWYLQNLGQGPELLIRYENEEAVDDSQLPKDRFSAERLKGVDSTLKIQPAELGDSAVYLCASSSTSGRAVEQYFGPGTRLTVT.

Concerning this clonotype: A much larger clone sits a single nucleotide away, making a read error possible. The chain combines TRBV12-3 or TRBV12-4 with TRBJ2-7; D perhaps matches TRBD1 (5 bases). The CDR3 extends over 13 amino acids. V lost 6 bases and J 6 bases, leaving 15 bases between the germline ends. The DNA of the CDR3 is TGTGCCAGCAGCCCGACATGGGGCCGCGAGCAGTACTTC. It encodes CASSPTWGREQYF.

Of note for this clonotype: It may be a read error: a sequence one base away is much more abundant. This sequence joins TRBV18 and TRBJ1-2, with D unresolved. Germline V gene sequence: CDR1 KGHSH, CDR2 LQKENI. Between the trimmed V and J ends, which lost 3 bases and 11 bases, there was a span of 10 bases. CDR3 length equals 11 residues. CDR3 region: CASSPASDYTF. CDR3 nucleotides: TGTGCCAGCTCACCCGCCTCCGATTACACCTTC.

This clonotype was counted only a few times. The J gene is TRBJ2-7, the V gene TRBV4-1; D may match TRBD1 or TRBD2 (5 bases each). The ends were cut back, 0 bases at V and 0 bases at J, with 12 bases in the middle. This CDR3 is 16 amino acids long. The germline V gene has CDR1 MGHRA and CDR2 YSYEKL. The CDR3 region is CASSQDKGSFSYEQYF. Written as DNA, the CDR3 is TGCGCCAGCAGCCAAGATAAGGGGAGTTTCTCCTACGAGCAGTACTTC.

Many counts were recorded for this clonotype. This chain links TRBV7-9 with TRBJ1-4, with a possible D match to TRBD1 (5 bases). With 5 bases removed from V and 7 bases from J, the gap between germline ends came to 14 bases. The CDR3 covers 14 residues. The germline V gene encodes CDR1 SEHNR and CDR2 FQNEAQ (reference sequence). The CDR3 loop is CASSQVQGSEKLFF. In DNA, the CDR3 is TGTGCCAGCAGCCAGGTCCAGGGTAGTGAAAAACTGTTTTTT.

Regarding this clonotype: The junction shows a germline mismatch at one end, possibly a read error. The chain's CDR3 is CASSPRLAGDNTGELFF. CDR3 sequence (DNA): TGTGCTAGCAGCCCGAGGCTAGCGGGAGACAACACCGGGGAGCTGTTTTTT. This rearrangement joins TRBV7-7 to TRBJ2-2, with 10 bases aligning to TRBD2. The CDR3 loop spans 17 amino acids. Germline CDR1 SSHAT, CDR2 FNYEAQ (reference sequence).

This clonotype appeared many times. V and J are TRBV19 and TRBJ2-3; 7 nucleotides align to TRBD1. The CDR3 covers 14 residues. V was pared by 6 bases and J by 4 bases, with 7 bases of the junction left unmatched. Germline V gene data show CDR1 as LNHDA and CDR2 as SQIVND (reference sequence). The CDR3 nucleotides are TGTGCCAGTAGAAACAGGGGCGCCCCAGATACGCAGTATTTT. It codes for CASRNRGAPDTQYF.

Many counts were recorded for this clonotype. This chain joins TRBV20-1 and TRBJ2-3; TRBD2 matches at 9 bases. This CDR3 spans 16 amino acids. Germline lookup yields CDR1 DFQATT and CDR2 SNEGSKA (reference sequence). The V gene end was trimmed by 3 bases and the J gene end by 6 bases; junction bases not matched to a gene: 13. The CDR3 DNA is TGCAGTGCTAGCGGACTAGCGCGGGAGGTAGTGGATACGCAGTATTTT. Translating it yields CSASGLAREVVDTQYF.

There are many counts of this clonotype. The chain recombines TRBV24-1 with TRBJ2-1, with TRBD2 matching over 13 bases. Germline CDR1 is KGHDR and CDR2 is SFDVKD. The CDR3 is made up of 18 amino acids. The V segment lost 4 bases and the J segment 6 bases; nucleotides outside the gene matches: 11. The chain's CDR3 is CATSDPWGLAGQGNEQFF. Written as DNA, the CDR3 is TGTGCCACCAGTGACCCCTGGGGACTAGCGGGACAAGGCAATGAGCAGTTCTTC.

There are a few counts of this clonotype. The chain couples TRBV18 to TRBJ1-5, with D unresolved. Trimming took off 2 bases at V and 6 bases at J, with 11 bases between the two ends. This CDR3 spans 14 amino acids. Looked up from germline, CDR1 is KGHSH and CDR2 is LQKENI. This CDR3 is CASSPLGVGQPQHF. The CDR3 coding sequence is TGTGCCAGCTCACCATTGGGAGTCGGTCAGCCCCAGCATTTT.

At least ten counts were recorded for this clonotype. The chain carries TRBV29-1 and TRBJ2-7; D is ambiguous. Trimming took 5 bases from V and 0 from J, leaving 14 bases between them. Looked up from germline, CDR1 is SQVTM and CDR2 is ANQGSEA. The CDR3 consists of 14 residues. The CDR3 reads CSVRPKGISYEQYF. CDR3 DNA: TGCAGCGTTCGGCCTAAAGGGATCTCCTACGAGCAGTACTTC.

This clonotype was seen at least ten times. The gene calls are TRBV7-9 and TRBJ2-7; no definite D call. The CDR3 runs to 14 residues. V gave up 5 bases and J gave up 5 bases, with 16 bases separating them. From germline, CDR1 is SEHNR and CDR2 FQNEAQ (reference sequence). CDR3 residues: CASSPYSLVNEQYF. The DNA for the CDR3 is TGTGCCAGCAGCCCGTACAGTCTAGTCAACGAGCAGTACTTC.

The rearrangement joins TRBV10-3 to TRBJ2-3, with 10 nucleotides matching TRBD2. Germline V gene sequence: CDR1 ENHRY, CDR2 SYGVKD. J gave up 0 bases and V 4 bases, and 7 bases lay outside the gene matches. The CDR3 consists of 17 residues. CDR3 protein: CAISGTWTSGSTDTQYF. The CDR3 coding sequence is TGTGCCATCAGTGGGACTTGGACTAGCGGAAGCACAGATACGCAGTATTTT.

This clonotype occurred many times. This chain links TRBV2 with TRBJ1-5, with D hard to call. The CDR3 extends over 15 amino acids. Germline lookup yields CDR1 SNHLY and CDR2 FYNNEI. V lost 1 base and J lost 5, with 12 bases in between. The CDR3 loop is CASSEGRGGYQPQHF. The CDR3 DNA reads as TGTGCCAGCAGTGAAGGACGGGGAGGGTATCAGCCCCAGCATTTT.